The T cell receptor (beta chain) under discussion was sequenced for a study of T-cell memory formation after mild COVID-19. Study results and limitations: Pre-infection memory held some responding clones, suggesting pre-existing cross-reactive T cells responded. Clones that contracted from day 15 to 85 were balanced CD4/CD8, while later expanders leaned CD4+. SARS-CoV-2 specificity of second-wave clones peaking day 37 was unconfirmed.

The sample holds a few counts of this clonotype. What it binds is unknown. Germline V gives CDR1 LGHNA, CDR2 YNFKEQ. The CDR3 loop spans 16 amino acids. V was pared by 1 base and J by 1 base, with 13 bases between. TCR alpha and TCR beta cDNA libraries with sample barcodes and UMIs came from 5'RACE using constant-segment primers. Each CDR3 protein is one row after TCRdb ran MiXCR on the 5' RACE reads. Of some 290,000 distinct CDR3 sequences listed, roughly 15% were seen once; the top ten hold 20% to 25%. V usage is TRBV4-2 and J usage is TRBJ2-5; D is perhaps TRBD1 or TRBD2 (6 bases each). The sequence was obtained from a man aged 18-30 years who had mild COVID-19 (a few samples of this study predate the infection). Cell type and time point are not known. Sequenced: PBMCs or a T cell subset sorted from them (not recorded which). CDR3: CASSQGRGAIQETQYF. CDR3 nucleotide sequence: TGTGCCAGCAGCCAAGGAAGGGGGGCCATCCAAGAGACCCAGTACTTC.